This paragraph covers one T cell receptor (beta chain) sequence. This specimen belongs to a study of T cell changes during pregnancy in multiple sclerosis. From germline, CDR1 is KGHSH and CDR2 LQKENI. Trimming stripped 6 bases from V and 5 bases from J, with 13 bases between. The CDR3 loop spans 14 amino acids. Only in-frame clones appear in the TCRdb table, and some are missing; sequencing was by immunoSEQ multiplex PCR. The table has 70,000 or so clones, roughly 93% seen once. The rearrangement uses TRBV18 and TRBJ1-4; no firm D call. The source material was peripheral blood, sampled in the third trimester of pregnancy. This TCR was recovered from a female donor with multiple sclerosis, enrolled in a pregnancy study. CDR3 residues: CASSRTGANEKLFF. CDR3 nucleotides: TGTGCCAGCTCCCGTACGGGAGCGAATGAAAAACTGTTTTTT.